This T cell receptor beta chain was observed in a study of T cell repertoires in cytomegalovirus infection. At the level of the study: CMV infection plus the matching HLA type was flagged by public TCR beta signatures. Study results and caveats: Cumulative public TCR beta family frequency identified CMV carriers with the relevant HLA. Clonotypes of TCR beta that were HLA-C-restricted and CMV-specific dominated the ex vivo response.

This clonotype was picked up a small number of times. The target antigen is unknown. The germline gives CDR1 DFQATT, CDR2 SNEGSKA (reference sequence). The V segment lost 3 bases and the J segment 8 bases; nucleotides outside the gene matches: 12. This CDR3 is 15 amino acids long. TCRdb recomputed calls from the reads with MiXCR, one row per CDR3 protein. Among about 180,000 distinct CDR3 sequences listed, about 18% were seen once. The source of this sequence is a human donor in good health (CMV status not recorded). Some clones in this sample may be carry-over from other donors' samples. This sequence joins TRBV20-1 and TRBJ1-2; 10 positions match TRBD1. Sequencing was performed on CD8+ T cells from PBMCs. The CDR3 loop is CSARAWDRGAHGYTF. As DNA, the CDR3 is TGCAGTGCTAGGGCCTGGGACAGGGGAGCTCACGGCTACACCTTC.